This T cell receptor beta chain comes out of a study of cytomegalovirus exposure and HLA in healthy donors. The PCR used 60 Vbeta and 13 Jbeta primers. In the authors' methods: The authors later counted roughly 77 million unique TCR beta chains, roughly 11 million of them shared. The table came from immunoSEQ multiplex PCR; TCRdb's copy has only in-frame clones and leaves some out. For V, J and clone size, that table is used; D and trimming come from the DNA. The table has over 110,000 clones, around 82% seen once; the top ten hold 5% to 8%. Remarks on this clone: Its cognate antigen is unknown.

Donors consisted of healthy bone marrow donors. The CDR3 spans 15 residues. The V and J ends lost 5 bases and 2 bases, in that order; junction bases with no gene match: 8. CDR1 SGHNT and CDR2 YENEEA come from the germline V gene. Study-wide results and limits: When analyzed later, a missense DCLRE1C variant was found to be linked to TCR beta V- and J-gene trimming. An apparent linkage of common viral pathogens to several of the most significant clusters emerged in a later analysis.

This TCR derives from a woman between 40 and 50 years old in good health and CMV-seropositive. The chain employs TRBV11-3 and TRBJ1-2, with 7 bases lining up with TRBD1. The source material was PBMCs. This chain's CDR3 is CASSLGDSRNYGYTF. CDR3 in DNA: TGTGCCAGCAGCCTAGGGGACAGTAGAAACTATGGCTACACCTTC.